The clone carrying this T cell receptor (beta chain) occurred once. The antigen remains unidentified. Germline lookup yields CDR1 SGHTS and CDR2 YDEGEE. The junction had 6 bases not matched to a gene; V was cut back by 8 bases and J by 7 bases. The CDR3 has 12 amino acids. The PCR used 60 Vbeta and 13 Jbeta primers. The repertoire was sequenced with immunoSEQ multiplex PCR; TCRdb's copy has only in-frame clones and lacks some. The data contain roughly 190,000 clones, around 75% of them singletons. These data are taken from a study of cytomegalovirus exposure and HLA in healthy donors. Study-wide findings and caveats: Presence/absence analyses took donor sequencing depth as roughly uniform.

This sequence was found in a woman in her 30s in good health and CMV-seronegative. The chain joins TRBV5-8 to TRBJ2-7; TRBD2 matches 10 bases. Sequencing input: PBMCs. The CDR3 DNA sequence: TGTGCCAGTCGGCCTAGCGGGAGAGAGCAGTACTTC. It encodes CASRPSGREQYF.